This TCR beta chain appears in the sequencing data of a study of response to subunit inactivated influenza vaccine. The CDR3 extends over 11 amino acids. V lost 5 bases and J lost 9, with 8 bases in between. Per the germline V gene, CDR1 is MDHEN and CDR2 is SYDVKM. MiXCR, run by TCRdb on the RT-PCR reads, gives a single entry per CDR3 protein. Of approximately 530,000 distinct CDR3 sequences in the sample, 10% to 15% were seen once. This rearrangement joins TRBV28 to TRBJ2-1; D tentatively reads TRBD1 or TRBD2 (5 bases each). This sequence originates from a man aged 45-60 years who received an inactivated influenza vaccine. The material was PBMCs from blood, obtained about 40 days after vaccination. CDR3 in amino acids: CASSRGTEQFF. CDR3 DNA: TGTGCCAGCAGTCGGGGCACTGAGCAGTTCTTC.